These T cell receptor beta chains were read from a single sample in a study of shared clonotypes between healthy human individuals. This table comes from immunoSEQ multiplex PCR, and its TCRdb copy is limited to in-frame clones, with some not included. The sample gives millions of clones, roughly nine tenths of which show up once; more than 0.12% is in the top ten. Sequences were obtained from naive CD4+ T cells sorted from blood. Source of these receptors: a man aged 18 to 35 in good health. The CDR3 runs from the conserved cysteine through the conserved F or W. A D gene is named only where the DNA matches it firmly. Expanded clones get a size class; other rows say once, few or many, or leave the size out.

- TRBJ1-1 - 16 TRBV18 TGTGCCAGCTCACCTTGGAGTCCCGAGATGAACACTGAAGCTTTCTTT CASSPWSPEMNTEAFF
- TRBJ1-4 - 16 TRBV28 TGTGCCAGCAGTTCGATCCCCGGGGCTCGATTCGAAAAACTGTTTTTT CASSSIPGARFEKLFF
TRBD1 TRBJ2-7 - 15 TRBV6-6 TGTGCCAGCAGTTGCCGAACCGGGACAGTCTACGAGCAGTACTTC CASSCRTGTVYEQYF
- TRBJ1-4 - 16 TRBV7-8 TGTGCCAGCACCCGGGGATCATCTGTTTCAGGTGAAAAACTGTTTTTT CASTRGSSVSGEKLFF
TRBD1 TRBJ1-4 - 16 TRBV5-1 TGCGCCAGCAGGGGAACAGGGGGCTCAACTAATGAAAAACTGTTTTTT CASRGTGGSTNEKLFF
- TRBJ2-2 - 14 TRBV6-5 TGTGCCAGCAGTTACATTGAGAACACCGGGGAGCTGTTTTTT CASSYIENTGELFF
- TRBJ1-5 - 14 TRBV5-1 TGCGCCAGCAGCTTGGAAGGGGACAATCAGCCCCAGCATTTT CASSLEGDNQPQHF
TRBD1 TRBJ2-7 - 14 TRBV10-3 TGTGCCATCAGGAACGGCGGGGACAGGGCCGAGCAGTACTTC CAIRNGGDRAEQYF
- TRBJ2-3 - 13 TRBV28 TGTGCCAGCAGTCGGACAAGCACAGATACGCAGTATTTT CASSRTSTDTQYF
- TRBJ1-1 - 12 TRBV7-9 TGTGCCAGCAGCGAGATGGCAGGGGAAGCTTTCTTT CASSEMAGEAFF
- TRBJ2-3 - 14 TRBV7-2 TGTGCCAGCAGCCCGGGACTGAGCACAGATACGCAGTATTTT CASSPGLSTDTQYF
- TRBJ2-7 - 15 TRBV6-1 TGTGCCAGCGCTACTCAGGGCGCGTTGACGGGCGAGCAGTACTTC CASATQGALTGEQYF
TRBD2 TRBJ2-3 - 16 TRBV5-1 TGCGCCAGCAGCTTGGAGGCTAGCGGGGGGGCAGATACGCAGTATTTT CASSLEASGGADTQYF
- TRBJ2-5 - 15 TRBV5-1 TGCGCCAGCAGCTTGGCGGACAGTCTCCAAGAGACCCAGTACTTC CASSLADSLQETQYF
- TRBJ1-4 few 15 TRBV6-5 TGTGCCAGCAGTCCCGAGGGAGCAACTAATGAAAAACTGTTTTTT CASSPEGATNEKLFF
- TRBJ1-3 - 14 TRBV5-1 TGCGCCAGCAGCTTGGGAAACACGGGAAACACCATATATTTT CASSLGNTGNTIYF
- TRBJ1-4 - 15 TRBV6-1 TGTGCCAGCGGTGGGACCCTTGCAACTAATGAAAAACTGTTTTTT CASGGTLATNEKLFF
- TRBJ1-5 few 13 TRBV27 TGTGCCAGCAGCTTGTTCCCCGATCAGCCCCAGCATTTT CASSLFPDQPQHF
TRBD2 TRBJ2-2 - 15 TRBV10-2 TGCGCCAGCAGTGGACTAGCGGGGAACACCGGGGAGCTGTTTTTT CASSGLAGNTGELFF
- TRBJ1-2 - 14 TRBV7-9 TGTGCCAGCAGCCCGCCGGCAGGGGATGGGGGCTACACCTTC CASSPPAGDGGYTF
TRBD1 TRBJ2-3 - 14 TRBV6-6 TGTGCCAGCAGCGTGGGGACAGGGGGAGATACGCAGTATTTT CASSVGTGGDTQYF
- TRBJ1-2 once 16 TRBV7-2 TGTGCCAGCAGCTTACAACCAGGGGTCATTAACTATGGCTACACCTTC CASSLQPGVINYGYTF
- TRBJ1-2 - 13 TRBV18 TGTGCCAGCTCACCGCAGGAAAACTATGGCTACACCTTC CASSPQENYGYTF
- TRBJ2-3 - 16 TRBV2 TGTGCCAGCAGTGATGGTAGCCGCCCGGTATTAGATACGCAGTATTTT CASSDGSRPVLDTQYF
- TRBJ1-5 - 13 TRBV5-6 TGTGCCAGCAGCTTGTACAGCAATCAGCCCCAGCATTTT CASSLYSNQPQHF
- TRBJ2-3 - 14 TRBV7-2 TGTGCCAGCAGCCTCAGTCTAGCGCCAGATACGCAGTATTTT CASSLSLAPDTQYF
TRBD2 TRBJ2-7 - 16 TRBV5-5 TGTGCCAGCAGCTTGGTTCTCGACAGAACTAGCGCCGAGCAGTACTTC CASSLVLDRTSAEQYF
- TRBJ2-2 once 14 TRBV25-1 TGTGCCAGCAGTGAATATGGTCCTACCGGGGAGCTGTTTTTT CASSEYGPTGELFF
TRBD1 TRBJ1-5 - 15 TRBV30 TGTGCCTGGAGTGTACGGGGGACAGGGTACCAGCCCCAGCATTTT CAWSVRGTGYQPQHF
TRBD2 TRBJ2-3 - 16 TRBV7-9 TGTGCCAGCAGCTTTGGACTAGGGGTGATAGTAGATACGCAGTATTTT CASSFGLGVIVDTQYF
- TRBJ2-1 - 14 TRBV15 TGTGCCACCAGCGTCGGGACTCCTGGGGATGAGCAGTTCTTC CATSVGTPGDEQFF
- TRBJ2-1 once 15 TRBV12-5 TGTGCTAGTGGTTTGTGGGGCGGGATAGGCAATGAGCAGTTCTTC CASGLWGGIGNEQFF
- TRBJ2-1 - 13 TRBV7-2 TGTGCCAGCAGCTTAGAAGTCTACAATGAGCAGTTCTTC CASSLEVYNEQFF
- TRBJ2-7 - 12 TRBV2 TGTGCCAGCAGTGAGACTCAGGGCGAGCAGTACTTC CASSETQGEQYF
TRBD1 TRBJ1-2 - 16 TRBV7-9 TGTGCCAGCAGCCTACCCGCACGGGACAGCAAGGGTGGCTACACCTTC CASSLPARDSKGGYTF
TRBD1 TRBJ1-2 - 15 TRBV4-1 TGCGCCAGCAGCCTTGGGACAGCAGCTAACTATGGCTACACCTTC CASSLGTAANYGYTF
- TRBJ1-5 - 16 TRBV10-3 TGTGCCATCAGTGAGTCCGTCGTTATGAGCAATCAGCCCCAGCATTTT CAISESVVMSNQPQHF
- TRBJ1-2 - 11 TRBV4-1 TGCGCCAGCAGCTCTAACTATGGCTACACCTTC CASSSNYGYTF
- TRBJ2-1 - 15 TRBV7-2 TGTGCCAGCAGCTTAAGTCGGGACAATTACAATGAGCAGTTCTTC CASSLSRDNYNEQFF
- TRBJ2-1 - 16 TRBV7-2 TGTGCCAGCAGCTCGGAGAGCGGGCCTGGGGGGAATGAGCAGTTCTTC CASSSESGPGGNEQFF
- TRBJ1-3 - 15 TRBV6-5 TGTGCCAGCACCCCAGACAGACTCTTTGGAAACACCATATATTTT CASTPDRLFGNTIYF
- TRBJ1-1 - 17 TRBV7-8 TGTGCCGGCAGCTTTATTCCGGGACACAACCTGAACACTGAAGCTTTCTTT CAGSFIPGHNLNTEAFF
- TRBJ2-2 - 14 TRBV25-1 TGTGCCAGCAGTATTCCAGCCCTGACCGGGGAGCTGTTTTTT CASSIPALTGELFF
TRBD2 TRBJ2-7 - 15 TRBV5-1 TGCGCCAGCAGCTTGGCCGGGACTAGCGGGAGTGAGCAGTACTTC CASSLAGTSGSEQYF
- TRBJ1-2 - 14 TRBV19 TGTGCCAGTAGTATATCTGACGGATTATATGGCTACACCTTC CASSISDGLYGYTF
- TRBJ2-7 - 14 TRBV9 TGTGCCAGCAGCAAAGGCGGCGGAACCTACGAGCAGTACTTC CASSKGGGTYEQYF
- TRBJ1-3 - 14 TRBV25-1 TGTGCCAGCAGTAACAGAAGCTCTGGAAACACCATATATTTT CASSNRSSGNTIYF
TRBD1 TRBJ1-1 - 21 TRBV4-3 TGCGCCAGCAGCCAAGAGGAGGGGACAGGGGGCGTTGGAGTCTTCGAGACTGAAGCTTTCTTT CASSQEEGTGGVGVFETEAFF
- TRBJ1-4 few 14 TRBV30 TGTGCCTGGAGCGGCCTTGCCGTAGGTGAAAAACTGTTTTTT CAWSGLAVGEKLFF
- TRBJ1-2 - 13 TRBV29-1 TGCAGCGTTGAAGCTGGACTTAACGGCGGCTACACCTTC CSVEAGLNGGYTF
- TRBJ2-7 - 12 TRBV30 TGTGCCTGGAGTGTATCGGGCACTGAGCAGTACTTC CAWSVSGTEQYF